This T cell receptor beta chain was recorded in a study of siplizumab effects on memory and regulatory T cells. The V and J ends lost 0 bases and 1 base, in that order; junction bases with no gene match: 2. CDR1 SGDLS and CDR2 YYNGEE come from the germline V gene. The CDR3 spans 16 residues. Profiling relied on immunoSEQ multiplex PCR, and the TCRdb table lists in-frame clones only, not all of them. The repertoire holds around 110,000 clones, with about 94% as singletons. Sequenced sample: non-Treg CD4+ T cells sorted from blood. V gene TRBV9 combines with J gene TRBJ2-2, with TRBD2 identical over 8 bases. This sequence was found in a human donor in good health. The CDR3 protein is CASSVASGRNTGELFF. Here the CDR3 DNA reads TGTGCCAGCAGCGTAGCGAGCGGGAGGAACACCGGGGAGCTGTTTTTT.